The clone carrying this T cell receptor (beta chain) was seen many times. Its cognate antigen is unknown. V lost 8 bases, J lost 1 base, and 26 bases lay in between. This CDR3 is 18 amino acids long. Germline lookup yields CDR1 MNHNY and CDR2 SVGAGI (reference sequence). The sample belongs to a study of early T cells in non-severe SARS-CoV-2 infection. Each cDNA molecule carried a unique molecular identifier. TCRdb re-called the 5' RACE reads with MiXCR, one entry per CDR3 protein. The table shows more than 90,000 distinct CDR3 sequences, with approximately 13% occurring only once. Overall study findings and caveats: Matching with VDJdb favored anti-spike CD8 responses (missing private and CD4 specificities).

The sample was whole blood. The receptor's source is an adult who was a healthcare worker with PCR-confirmed SARS-CoV-2 infection or an uninfected control (not recorded which). This chain uses TRBV6-6 with TRBJ1-1, with a tentative D call TRBD1 (6 bases). The CDR3 DNA sequence: TGTGCCAGCCAATACCCTGTTGCGGCAGGGGCATCGAACACTGAAGCTTTCTTT. Translating gives CASQYPVAAGASNTEAFF.